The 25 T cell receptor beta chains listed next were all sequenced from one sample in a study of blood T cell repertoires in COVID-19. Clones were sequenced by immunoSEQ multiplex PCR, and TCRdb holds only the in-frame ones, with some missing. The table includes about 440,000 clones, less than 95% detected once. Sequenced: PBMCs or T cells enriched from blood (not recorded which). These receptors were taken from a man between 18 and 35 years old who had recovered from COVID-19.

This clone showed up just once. CDR3 DNA: TGCGCCAGCAGCCAAGACGGACAGGTTGGCACCGGGGAGCTGTTTTTT. Translating it yields CASSQDGQVGTGELFF. The chain has TRBV4-1 and TRBJ2-2; 7 bases map to TRBD1. CDR1 MGHRA and CDR2 YSYEKL come from the germline V gene. V dropped 0 bases and J dropped 4; count of bases not matched to a gene: 5. This CDR3 region has 16 residues.

In nucleotides, the CDR3 is TGTGCCAGCAGCACTACAGGGTCTGAAGCTTTCTTT. This encodes CASSTTGSEAFF. The V gene is TRBV3-1 (or the pseudogene TRBV3-2), the J gene TRBJ1-1; tentatively, D is TRBD1 (6 bases). CDR1 is LGHDT, CDR2 YNNKEL, per germline (reference sequence). This CDR3 is 12 amino acids long. Trimming cost V 5 bases and J 6 bases, with 10 bases left between them.

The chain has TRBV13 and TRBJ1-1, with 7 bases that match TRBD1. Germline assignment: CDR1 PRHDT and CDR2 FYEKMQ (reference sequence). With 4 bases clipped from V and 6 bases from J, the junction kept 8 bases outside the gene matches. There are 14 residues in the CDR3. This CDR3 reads CASSSTLDRAEAFF. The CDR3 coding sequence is TGTGCCAGCAGCTCTACGCTCGACAGGGCTGAAGCTTTCTTT.

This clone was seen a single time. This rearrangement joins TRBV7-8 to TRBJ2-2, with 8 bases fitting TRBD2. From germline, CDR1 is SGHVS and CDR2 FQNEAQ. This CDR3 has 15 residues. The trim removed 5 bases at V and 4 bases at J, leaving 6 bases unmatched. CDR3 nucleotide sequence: TGTGCCAGCAGCGGCGTGGCGGGGGGCACCGGGGAGCTGTTTTTT. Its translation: CASSGVAGGTGELFF.

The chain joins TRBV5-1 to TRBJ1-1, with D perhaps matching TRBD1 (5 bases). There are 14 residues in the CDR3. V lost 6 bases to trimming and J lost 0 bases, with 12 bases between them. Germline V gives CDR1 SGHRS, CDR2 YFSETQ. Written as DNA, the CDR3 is TGCGCCAGCACGGGGGTTGGAATGAACACTGAAGCTTTCTTT. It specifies CASTGVGMNTEAFF. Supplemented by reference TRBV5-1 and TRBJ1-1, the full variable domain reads KAGVTQTPRYLIKTRGQQVTLSCSPISGHRSVSWYQQTPGQGLQFLFEYFSETQRNKGNFPGRFSGRQFSNSRSEMNVSTLELGDSALYLCASTGVGMNTEAFFGQGTRLTVV.

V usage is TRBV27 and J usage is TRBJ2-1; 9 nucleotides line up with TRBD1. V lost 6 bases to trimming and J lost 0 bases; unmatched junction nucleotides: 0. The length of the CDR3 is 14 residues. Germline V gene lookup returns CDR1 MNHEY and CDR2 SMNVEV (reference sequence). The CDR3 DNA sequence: TGTGCCAGCAGGACAGGGGGCTCCTACAATGAGCAGTTCTTC. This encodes CASRTGGSYNEQFF.

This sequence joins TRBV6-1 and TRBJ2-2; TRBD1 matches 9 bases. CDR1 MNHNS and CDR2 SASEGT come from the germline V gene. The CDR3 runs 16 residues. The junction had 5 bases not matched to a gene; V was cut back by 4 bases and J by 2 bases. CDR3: CASSAGTGLNTGELFF. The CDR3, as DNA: TGTGCCAGCAGTGCAGGGACAGGGCTAAACACCGGGGAGCTGTTTTTT.

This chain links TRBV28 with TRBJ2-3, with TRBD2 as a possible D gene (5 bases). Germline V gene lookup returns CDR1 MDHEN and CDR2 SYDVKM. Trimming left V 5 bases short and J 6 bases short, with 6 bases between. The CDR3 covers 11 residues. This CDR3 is CASSRGDTQYF. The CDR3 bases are TGTGCCAGCAGTAGAGGGGATACGCAGTATTTT.

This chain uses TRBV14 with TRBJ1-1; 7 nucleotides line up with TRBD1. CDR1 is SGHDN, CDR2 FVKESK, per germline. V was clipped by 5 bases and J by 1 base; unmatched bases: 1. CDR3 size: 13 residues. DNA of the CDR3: TGTGCCAGCAGCTGGGACAGGAACACTGAAGCTTTCTTT. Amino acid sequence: CASSWDRNTEAFF.

CDR3 sequence: CASSPRVQSYNEQFF. The CDR3 DNA reads as TGTGCCAGCAGTCCCCGGGTCCAATCCTACAATGAGCAGTTCTTC. The chain employs TRBV27 and TRBJ2-1; D ambiguous. CDR1 and CDR2 from the germline V gene are MNHEY and SMNVEV (reference sequence). The CDR3 spans 15 residues. V was shortened by 5 bases and J by 1 base, with 12 bases between the two germline ends.

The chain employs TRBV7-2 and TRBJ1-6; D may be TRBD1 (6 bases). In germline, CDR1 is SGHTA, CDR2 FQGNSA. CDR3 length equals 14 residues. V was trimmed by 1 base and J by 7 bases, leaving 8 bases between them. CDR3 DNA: TGTGCCAGCAGCTTAGAAGGGGGAAATTCACCCCTCCACTTT. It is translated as CASSLEGGNSPLHF.

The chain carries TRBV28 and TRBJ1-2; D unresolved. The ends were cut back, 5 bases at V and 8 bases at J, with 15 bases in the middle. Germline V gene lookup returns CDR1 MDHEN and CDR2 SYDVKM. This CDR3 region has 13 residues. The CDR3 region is CASSETRAGGYTF. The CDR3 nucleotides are TGTGCCAGCAGTGAGACAAGGGCGGGGGGCTACACCTTC.

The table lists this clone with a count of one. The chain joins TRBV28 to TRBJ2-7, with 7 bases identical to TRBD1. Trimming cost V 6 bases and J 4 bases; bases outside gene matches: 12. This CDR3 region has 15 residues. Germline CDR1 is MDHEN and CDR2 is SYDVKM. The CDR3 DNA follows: TGTGCCAGCAGCCAGAGACAGGGAAAGAATTACGAGCAGTACTTC. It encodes CASSQRQGKNYEQYF. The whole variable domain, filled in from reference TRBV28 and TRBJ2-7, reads DVKVTQSSRYLVKRTGEKVFLECVQDMDHENMFWYRQDPGLGLRLIYFSYDVKMKEKGDIPEGYSVSREKKERFSLILESASTNQTSMYLCASSQRQGKNYEQYFGPGTRLTVT.

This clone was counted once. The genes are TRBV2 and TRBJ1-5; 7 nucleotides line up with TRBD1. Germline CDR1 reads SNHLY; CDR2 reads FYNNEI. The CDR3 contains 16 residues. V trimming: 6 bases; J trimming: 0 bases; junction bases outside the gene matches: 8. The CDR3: CASRRGRGNSNQPQHF. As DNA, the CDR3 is TGTGCCAGCAGGAGGGGCAGGGGGAATAGCAATCAGCCCCAGCATTTT. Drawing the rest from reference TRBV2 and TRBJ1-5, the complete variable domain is EPEVTQTPSHQVTQMGQEVILRCVPISNHLYFYWYRQILGQKVEFLVSFYNNEISEKSEIFDDQFSVERPDGSNFTLKIRSTKLEDSAMYFCASRRGRGNSNQPQHFGDGTRLSIL.

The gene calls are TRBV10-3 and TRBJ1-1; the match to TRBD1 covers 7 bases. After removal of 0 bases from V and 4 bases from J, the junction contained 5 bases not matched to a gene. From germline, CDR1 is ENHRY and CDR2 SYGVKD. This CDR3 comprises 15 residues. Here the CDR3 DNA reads TGTGCCATCAGTGAGTCTCGGACAGGAGGCACTGAAGCTTTCTTT. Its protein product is CAISESRTGGTEAFF.

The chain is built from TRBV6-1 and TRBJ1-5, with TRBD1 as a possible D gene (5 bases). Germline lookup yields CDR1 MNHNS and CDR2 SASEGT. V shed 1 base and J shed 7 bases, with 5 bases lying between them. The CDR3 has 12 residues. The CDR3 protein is CASSEGGQPQHF. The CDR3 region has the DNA TGTGCCAGCAGTGAAGGGGGCCAGCCCCAGCATTTT.

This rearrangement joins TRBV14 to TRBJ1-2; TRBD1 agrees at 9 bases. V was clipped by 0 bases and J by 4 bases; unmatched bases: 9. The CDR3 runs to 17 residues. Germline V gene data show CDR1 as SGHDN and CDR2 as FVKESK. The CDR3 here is CASSQDLRTGVAYGYTF. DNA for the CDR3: TGTGCCAGCAGCCAAGATCTAAGGACAGGGGTGGCCTATGGCTACACCTTC. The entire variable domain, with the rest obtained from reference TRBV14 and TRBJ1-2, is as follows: EAGVTQFPSHSVIEKGQTVTLRCDPISGHDNLYWYRRVMGKEIKFLLHFVKESKQDESGMPNNRFLAERTGGTYSTLKVQPAELEDSGVYFCASSQDLRTGVAYGYTFGSGTRLTVV.

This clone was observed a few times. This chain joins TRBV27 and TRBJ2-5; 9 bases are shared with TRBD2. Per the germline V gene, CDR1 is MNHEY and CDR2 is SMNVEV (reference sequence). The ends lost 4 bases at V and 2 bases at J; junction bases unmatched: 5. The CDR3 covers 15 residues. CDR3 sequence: CASSWASGIQETQYF. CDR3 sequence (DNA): TGTGCCAGCAGTTGGGCTAGCGGGATACAAGAGACCCAGTACTTC.

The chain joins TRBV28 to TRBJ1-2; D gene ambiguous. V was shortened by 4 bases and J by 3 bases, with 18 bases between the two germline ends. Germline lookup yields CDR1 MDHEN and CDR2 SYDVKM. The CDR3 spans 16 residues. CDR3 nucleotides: TGTGCCAGCAGTTGGTGCCCTCGGGGATGTCACTATGGCTACACCTTC. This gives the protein CASSWCPRGCHYGYTF.

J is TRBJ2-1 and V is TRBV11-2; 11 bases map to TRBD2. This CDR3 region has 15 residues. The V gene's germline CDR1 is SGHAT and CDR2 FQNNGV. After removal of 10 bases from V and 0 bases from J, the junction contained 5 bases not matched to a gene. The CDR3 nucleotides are TGTGCCACATCTAGCGGGGGGAGCTCCTACAATGAGCAGTTCTTC. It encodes CATSSGGSSYNEQFF.

The CDR3 DNA follows: TGTGCCAGCAGCCAAGACGCAGTCGGGGAGCTGTTTTTT. The encoded protein is CASSQDAVGELFF. The J gene is TRBJ2-2, the V gene TRBV3-1 (or the pseudogene TRBV3-2), with D unclear. The ends were cut back, 0 bases at V and 7 bases at J, with 6 bases in the middle. The germline gives CDR1 LGHDT, CDR2 YNNKEL (reference sequence). The CDR3 runs to 13 residues.

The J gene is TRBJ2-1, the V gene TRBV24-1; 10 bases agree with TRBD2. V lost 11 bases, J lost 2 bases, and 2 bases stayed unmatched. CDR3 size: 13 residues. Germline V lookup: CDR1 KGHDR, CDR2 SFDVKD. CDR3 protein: CAISGRAYNEQFF. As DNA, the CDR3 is TGTGCCATAAGCGGGAGGGCCTACAATGAGCAGTTCTTC.

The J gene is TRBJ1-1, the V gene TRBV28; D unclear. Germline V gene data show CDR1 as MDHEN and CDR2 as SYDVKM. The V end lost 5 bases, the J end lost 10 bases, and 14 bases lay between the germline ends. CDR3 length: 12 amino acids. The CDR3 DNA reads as TGTGCCAGCAGTCCCCGCGGAGTGGGAGCTTTCTTT. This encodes CASSPRGVGAFF.

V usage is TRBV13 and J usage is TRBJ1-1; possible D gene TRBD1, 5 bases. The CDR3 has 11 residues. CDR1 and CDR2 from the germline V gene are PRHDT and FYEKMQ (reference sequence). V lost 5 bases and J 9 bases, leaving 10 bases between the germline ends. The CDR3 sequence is CASSRTPQAFF. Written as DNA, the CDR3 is TGTGCCAGCAGCCGGACACCTCAAGCTTTCTTT.

CDR3 bases: TGTGCCAGCAGCTTAGACGGGATTAATCAGCCCCAGCATTTT. As protein: CASSLDGINQPQHF. The chain has TRBV7-8 and TRBJ1-5; D ambiguous. Germline loops: CDR1 SGHVS, CDR2 FQNEAQ. There are 14 residues in the CDR3. The V end was cut by 1 base, the J end by 4 bases, with 8 bases between.